The clone carrying this TCR beta chain showed up many times. The entry originates in a study of T-cell memory formation after mild COVID-19. TCRdb reprocessed the 5' RACE reads via MiXCR and lists one record per CDR3 protein. The data hold under 35,000 distinct CDR3 sequences, with 20% to 25% observed a single time. The sequencing sample was made of PBMCs or a T cell subset sorted from them (not recorded which). The sequence was collected from an adult who had mild COVID-19 (a few samples of this study predate the infection). Cell type and time point are not known.

The CDR3 reads CASSSQASGNQPQHF. The CDR3 coding sequence is TGTGCCAGCAGCTCTCAGGCCTCTGGGAATCAGCCCCAGCATTTT. The rearrangement links TRBV7-2 to TRBJ1-5, with D uncertain. Looked up from germline, CDR1 is SGHTA and CDR2 is FQGNSA. With 4 bases removed from V and 4 bases from J, the gap between germline ends came to 14 bases. The CDR3 loop spans 15 amino acids.